The entry below describes one TCR beta chain. The data belong to a study of CD8 T cells in Susac syndrome. An input of roughly 0.5 to 1 ug of RNA was subjected to reverse transcription using random hexamers. A multiplex approach, immunoSEQ multiplex PCR, amplified TCR beta CDR3 across 54 Vbeta and 13 Jbeta. TCRdb re-derived calls from the immunoSEQ multiplex PCR reads in MiXCR, one entry per CDR3 protein. The sample includes some 200,000 distinct CDR3 sequences, roughly 95% of them seen just once. TEMRA cells underwent FACS enrichment and CD8+ and CD4+ T cells underwent negative isolation. CDR3 size: 14 residues. The germline V gene has CDR1 SGHRS and CDR2 YFSETQ. Trimming shortened V by 1 base and J by 1 base, and 8 bases separated the two germline ends.

This sequence was found in a human donor in good health. The chain joins TRBV5-1 to TRBJ2-5; D might be TRBD1 (5 bases). Material: CD4+ T cells from PBMCs. CDR3 region: CASSLRQSQETQYF. The DNA of the CDR3 is TGCGCCAGCAGCTTGCGACAGTCCCAAGAGACCCAGTACTTC.